The 28 T cell receptor beta chains presented below share a single source sample, sequenced in a study of CD8 T cells in Susac syndrome. Random hexamers served to reverse transcribe roughly 0.45 to 1 ug RNA. TCRdb recomputed calls from the immunoSEQ multiplex PCR reads with MiXCR, one row per CDR3 protein. This sample has 300,000 to 350,000 distinct CDR3 sequences, with 92% found just once. Sequenced material: CD4+ T cells from PBMCs. The receptors stem from a human donor with multiple sclerosis.

The CDR3: CASSQGQGEADTQYF. CDR3 in DNA: TGCGCCAGCAGCCAAGGACAGGGAGAAGCAGATACGCAGTATTTT. V usage is TRBV4-1 and J usage is TRBJ2-3; 7 bases align to TRBD1. CDR1 and CDR2 from the germline V gene are MGHRA and YSYEKL. Trimming removed 1 base from V and 4 bases from J; junction bases left unmatched: 5. CDR3 length: 15 amino acids.

This clonotype was seen only once. V gene TRBV6-2 or TRBV6-3 combines with J gene TRBJ2-7; 8 bases agree with TRBD1. V lost 7 bases, J lost 3 bases, and 11 bases stayed unmatched. There are 15 residues in the CDR3. Germline-derived CDR1 and CDR2 are MNHEY and SVGEGT. CDR3 residues: CASTRPGDRGYEQYF. For the CDR3, the DNA is TGTGCCAGCACCCGCCCGGGCGACAGGGGCTACGAGCAGTACTTC.

V gene TRBV20-1 combines with J gene TRBJ2-1; D ambiguous. The CDR3 covers 11 residues. Germline V gene lookup returns CDR1 DFQATT and CDR2 SNEGSKA (reference sequence). V dropped 1 base and J dropped 6 bases, with 4 bases sitting between them. CDR3 DNA sequence: TGCAGTGCTAGAGCAAGCAATGAGCAGTTCTTC. This encodes CSARASNEQFF.

This chain uses TRBV7-6 with TRBJ2-1, with 11 bases lining up with TRBD2. V trimming: 5 bases; J trimming: 7 bases; junction bases outside the gene matches: 7. Germline V CDR1 and CDR2: SGHVS, FNYEAQ. The CDR3 loop spans 15 amino acids. CDR3 in amino acids: CASSPGTSGWNEQFF. CDR3 sequence (DNA): TGTGCCAGCAGCCCTGGGACTAGCGGATGGAATGAGCAGTTCTTC.

The J gene is TRBJ2-7, the V gene TRBV20-1; D might be TRBD1 (5 bases). The V end was cut by 5 bases, the J end by 3 bases, with 17 bases between. Germline lookup yields CDR1 DFQATT and CDR2 SNEGSKA (reference sequence). This CDR3 is built from 14 residues. CDR3 DNA: TGCAGTGCTCAAGGGGCTGAATTGAGCTACGAGCAGTACTTC. Encoded protein: CSAQGAELSYEQYF.

The chain uses TRBV20-1 and TRBJ2-1; D tentatively reads TRBD1 or TRBD2 (6 bases each). This CDR3 has 16 residues. V was cut by 1 base and J by 4 bases, with 17 bases left in between. CDR1 and CDR2 (germline): DFQATT, SNEGSKA (reference sequence). The CDR3 region is CSARATGAFRYNEQFF. CDR3 nucleotide sequence: TGCAGTGCTAGAGCCACGGGGGCCTTCAGATACAATGAGCAGTTCTTC.

The genes are TRBV7-9 and TRBJ1-1; the D is unclear. V lost 3 bases to trimming and J lost 5 bases, with 13 bases between them. CDR1 and CDR2 from the germline V gene are SEHNR and FQNEAQ (reference sequence). This CDR3 is built from 14 residues. DNA of the CDR3: TGTGCCAGCAGCTTTGAAAACCTTGGGACTGAAGCTTTCTTT. Residues: CASSFENLGTEAFF. Full variable domain (missing parts from reference TRBV7-9 and TRBJ1-1): DTGVSQNPRHKITKRGQNVTFRCDPISEHNRLYWYRQTLGQGPEFLTYFQNEAQLEKSRLLSDRFSAERPKGSFSTLEIQRTEQGDSAMYLCASSFENLGTEAFFGQGTRLTVV.

The rearrangement uses TRBV3-1 and TRBJ1-1; no clear D. With 4 bases removed from V and 6 bases from J, the gap between germline ends came to 18 bases. The germline gives CDR1 LGHDT, CDR2 YNNKEL (reference sequence). The CDR3 length is 15 residues. CDR3 bases: TGTGCCAGCAGCCGGATCCTGACTGGAAGCGCTGAAGCTTTCTTT. As protein: CASSRILTGSAEAFF.

The chain employs TRBV19 and TRBJ2-5; 9 bases fit TRBD1. V lost 10 bases to trimming and J lost 1 base; unmatched junction nucleotides: 7. CDR1 LNHDA and CDR2 SQIVND come from the germline V gene (reference sequence). CDR3 length: 14 residues. Here the CDR3 DNA reads TGTGCCACCCGGGACAGGGAGGTCCAAGAGACCCAGTACTTC. Its translation is CATRDREVQETQYF. The entire variable domain, with the rest obtained from reference TRBV19 and TRBJ2-5, is as follows: DGGITQSPKYLFRKEGQNVTLSCEQNLNHDAMYWYRQDPGQGLRLIYYSQIVNDFQKGDIAEGYSVSREKKESFPLTVTSAQKNPTAFYLCATRDREVQETQYFGPGTRLLVL.

This chain's CDR3 is CASSQYMDRGEKLFF. For the CDR3, the DNA is TGTGCCAGCAGCCAGTACATGGATCGAGGTGAAAAACTGTTTTTT. V gene TRBV4-2 combines with J gene TRBJ1-4; D not resolved. Germline V gene sequence: CDR1 LGHNA, CDR2 YNFKEQ. CDR3 length equals 15 residues. With 3 bases removed from V and 7 bases from J, the gap between germline ends came to 15 bases.

V and J are TRBV15 and TRBJ2-5; TRBD2 aligns across 11 bases. V dropped 3 bases and J dropped 2; count of bases not matched to a gene: 5. This CDR3 has 16 amino acids. Per germline, CDR1 LNHNV and CDR2 YYDKDF (reference sequence). The CDR3 DNA is TGTGCCACCAGCAGTGGGGGACTAGCGGTTCAAGAGACCCAGTACTTC. It is translated as CATSSGGLAVQETQYF.

This chain uses TRBV6-5 with TRBJ2-5; 8 nucleotides line up with TRBD2. V lost 0 bases, J lost 2 bases, and 8 bases stayed unmatched. There are 17 residues in the CDR3. Per germline, CDR1 MNHEY and CDR2 SVGAGI. The CDR3 here is CASSYSASSGGQETQYF. CDR3 in DNA: TGTGCCAGCAGTTACTCGGCAAGCAGCGGGGGACAAGAGACCCAGTACTTC.

V is TRBV7-9 and J is TRBJ2-7; no firm D call. There are 14 residues in the CDR3. Between the trimmed V and J ends, which lost 1 base and 0 bases, there was a span of 7 bases. Looked up from germline, CDR1 is SEHNR and CDR2 is FQNEAQ (reference sequence). CDR3 residues: CASSLGEGSYEQYF. CDR3 nucleotides: TGTGCCAGCAGCTTAGGAGAAGGCTCCTACGAGCAGTACTTC.

The chain recombines TRBV5-1 with TRBJ2-1, with a weak D call TRBD1 (5 bases). V gave up 0 bases and J gave up 9 bases, with 10 bases separating them. This CDR3 has 13 amino acids. The germline V gene has CDR1 SGHRS and CDR2 YFSETQ. The CDR3 sequence is CASSLVTEGEQFF. The CDR3 DNA reads TGCGCCAGCAGCTTGGTGACAGAAGGTGAGCAGTTCTTC.

This chain links TRBV20-1 with TRBJ2-3, with a possible D match to TRBD1 (7 bases). CDR3 length: 15 amino acids. Germline CDR1 and CDR2: DFQATT and SNEGSKA (reference sequence). V lost 5 bases, J lost 4 bases, and 19 bases lay in between. CDR3 residues: CSAPRGAVSPDTQYF. The CDR3 coding sequence is TGCAGTGCTCCCAGGGGGGCAGTGTCCCCAGATACGCAGTATTTT.

This clonotype was seen only once. The chain is built from TRBV7-9 and TRBJ2-2, with no clear D. CDR1 and CDR2 (germline): SEHNR, FQNEAQ (reference sequence). Trimming removed 11 bases from V and 1 base from J, with 8 bases in between. CDR3 length: 12 residues. The CDR3 is CAGQQNTGELFF. In nucleotides, the CDR3 is TGTGCCGGGCAACAGAACACCGGGGAGCTGTTTTTT.

The chain employs TRBV4-3 and TRBJ2-7; TRBD1 agrees at 10 bases. Germline V gene data show CDR1 as LGHNA and CDR2 as YSLEER. J lost 7 bases, V lost 1 base, and 13 bases had no gene match. This CDR3 comprises 17 residues. The CDR3 DNA reads TGCGCCAGCAGCCAAGCCGAATACCGAGGACAGGGGGGGGAGCAGTACTTC. This encodes CASSQAEYRGQGGEQYF.

The chain joins TRBV28 to TRBJ2-2; D not resolved. The CDR3 extends over 15 amino acids. V gave up 2 bases and J gave up 4 bases, with 11 bases separating them. Germline V CDR1 and CDR2: MDHEN, SYDVKM. CDR3 DNA sequence: TGTGCCAGCAGTTTAGGTGGCCAACCCACCGGGGAGCTGTTTTTT. Protein product: CASSLGGQPTGELFF.

In this sample, this clonotype turned up a few times. The chain combines TRBV7-2 with TRBJ1-4; no firm D call. CDR1 is SGHTA, CDR2 FQGNSA, per germline. The CDR3 has 15 amino acids. V dropped 1 base and J dropped 0 bases, with 6 bases sitting between them. CDR3 amino acids: CASSLDGATNEKLFF. For the CDR3, the DNA is TGTGCCAGCAGCTTAGACGGCGCAACTAATGAAAAACTGTTTTTT.

The chain uses TRBV20-1 and TRBJ2-6; the D gene could be TRBD1 or TRBD2 (6 bases each). The CDR3 spans 14 residues. V was pared by 6 bases and J by 1 base, with 10 bases between. The germline gives CDR1 DFQATT, CDR2 SNEGSKA (reference sequence). The CDR3 DNA sequence: TGCAGTGCCAAAGGGGGGTCTGGGGCCAACGTCCTGACTTTC. Protein: CSAKGGSGANVLTF.

This clonotype was recorded only once. V usage is TRBV30 and J usage is TRBJ1-1, with a tentative D call TRBD1 (5 bases). Germline CDR1 is GTSNPN and CDR2 is SVGIG (reference sequence). The CDR3 is 13 residues long. V lost 3 bases and J 1 base, leaving 9 bases between the germline ends. This chain's CDR3 is CAWRGGANTEAFF. CDR3 sequence (DNA): TGTGCCTGGAGGGGGGGAGCGAACACTGAAGCTTTCTTT.

The chain combines TRBV20-1 with TRBJ1-6; the D gene is possibly TRBD1 (5 bases). This CDR3 has 13 residues. V was pared by 6 bases and J by 8 bases, with 14 bases between. Germline V gene sequence: CDR1 DFQATT, CDR2 SNEGSKA (reference sequence). The CDR3 sequence: CSASLGLDSPLHF. The CDR3 bases are TGCAGTGCCAGTCTGGGGCTGGATTCACCCCTCCACTTT.

The chain has TRBV2 and TRBJ2-5; 7 bases are shared with TRBD1. The CDR3 contains 13 residues. V shed 6 bases, J shed 7 bases, and the junction held 8 bases outside the gene matches. Germline CDR1 and CDR2: SNHLY and FYNNEI. CDR3 in DNA: TGTGCCAGCAGGCAGGGGACAGAGGGGACCCAGTACTTC. Protein: CASRQGTEGTQYF.

The chain combines TRBV6-5 with TRBJ2-7; 11 bases agree with TRBD2. V lost 2 bases, J lost 3 bases, and 9 bases stayed unmatched. Germline loops: CDR1 MNHEY, CDR2 SVGAGI. The CDR3 sequence is 17 residues long. This CDR3 is CASSYGTSGAVSYEQYF. As DNA, the CDR3 is TGTGCCAGCAGTTACGGGACTAGCGGAGCGGTTAGCTACGAGCAGTACTTC.

This clonotype was seen just once. V and J are TRBV5-6 and TRBJ1-1; D possibly corresponds to TRBD1 (5 bases). V lost 0 bases and J lost 0, with 12 bases in between. Germline-derived CDR1 and CDR2 are SGHDT and YYEEEE. This CDR3 region has 16 residues. The CDR3 is CASSLGGLYMNTEAFF. The CDR3 coding sequence is TGTGCCAGCAGCTTGGGGGGCCTTTACATGAACACTGAAGCTTTCTTT.

This clonotype was detected once. The chain is built from TRBV30 and TRBJ2-1; D perhaps matches TRBD1 (6 bases). Deletions cut 3 bases from V and 5 bases from J, with 11 bases between. CDR1 is GTSNPN and CDR2 is SVGIG in the germline V gene (reference sequence). The length of the CDR3 is 13 residues. CDR3 region: CAWRAGAHNEQFF. CDR3 DNA: TGTGCCTGGAGGGCAGGGGCCCACAATGAGCAGTTCTTC.

The rearrangement links TRBV6-1 to TRBJ1-2; D uncertain. V was trimmed by 3 bases and J by 9 bases, leaving 23 bases between them. CDR3 length: 16 amino acids. The germline CDR1 and CDR2 sequences are MNHNS and SASEGT. The CDR3 DNA reads as TGTGCCAGCAGTGAGACCTTCCCCGTTAGGACGACTCGCTACACCTTC. Translation gives CASSETFPVRTTRYTF.

The chain couples TRBV7-2 to TRBJ2-7; 7 bases are a match to TRBD2. Trimming cost V 3 bases and J 6 bases; bases outside gene matches: 5. There are 13 residues in the CDR3. The V gene's germline CDR1 is SGHTA and CDR2 FQGNSA. Written as DNA, the CDR3 is TGTGCCAGCAGCTTGGCTAGACTAGCCGAGCAGTACTTC. It is translated as CASSLARLAEQYF.